The sequence of this TCR beta chain was determined in a study of chemoradiotherapy in HPV16-positive cancers. Looking at the study overall: Candidate HPV-specific clones and shared TCR motifs came from a couple of HPV16-positive patients. Findings and limits, study-wide: Candidate HPV-specific clones and E7-related TCR motifs grew in tumor during treatment. Better recurrence-free survival went with HPV-responsive T-cell expansion in HPV16-positive patients.

Repeated repertoire sampling spanned the course of chemoradiotherapy. Sequencing was performed with immunoSEQ multiplex PCR; in TCRdb, only in-frame clones are kept and a portion is missing. Altogether about 510 clones are present, 82% being singletons, with the ten largest covering 15% to 25%. Comments on this clone: Its specificity is unknown.

This CDR3 region has 12 residues. Trimming took off 2 bases at V and 13 bases at J, with 15 bases between the two ends. The germline V gene has CDR1 MDHEN and CDR2 SYDVKM. The J gene is TRBJ2-7, the V gene TRBV28; unclear D gene. Sequencing was performed on tumor tissue, taken from a patient who underwent chemoradiotherapy. The origin of this receptor is a human donor with HPV-associated anogenital cancer. Here the CDR3 reads CASSLIGLPGYF. CDR3 in DNA: TGTGCCAGCAGTTTAATCGGCCTCCCGGGTTACTTC.